These 20 T cell receptor beta chains were sequenced from one sample in a study of T-cell memory formation after mild COVID-19. TCRdb independently ran MiXCR on the 5' RACE reads; one entry per CDR3 protein. The sample has about 540,000 distinct CDR3 sequences; around 21% are singletons. Sequenced material: PBMCs or a T cell subset sorted from them (not recorded which). Receptor source: an adult woman who had mild COVID-19 (a few samples of this study predate the infection). Cell type and time point are not known.

The rearrangement links TRBV10-3 to TRBJ1-4, with D possibly being TRBD1 (6 bases). The V end was cut by 5 bases, the J end by 3 bases, with 10 bases between. The germline V gene has CDR1 ENHRY and CDR2 SYGVKD. The CDR3 extends over 14 amino acids. Written as DNA, the CDR3 is TGTGCCATCAGTCAAGAGGGGGCTAATGAAAAACTGTTTTTT. Residues: CAISQEGANEKLFF.

This clonotype was seen more than once but under ten times. This CDR3 is CATSDRRTGNDGYTF. CDR3 bases: TGTGCCACCAGTGATCGTCGGACAGGCAACGATGGCTACACCTTC. The rearrangement joins TRBV24-1 to TRBJ1-2; 7 nucleotides align to TRBD1. V lost 3 bases to trimming and J lost 6 bases; unmatched junction nucleotides: 9. This CDR3 is 15 amino acids long. The V gene's germline CDR1 is KGHDR and CDR2 SFDVKD.

This chain uses TRBV7-6 with TRBJ1-1; D ambiguous. This CDR3 has 12 residues. Trimming removed 3 bases at V and 2 bases at J, with 4 bases between. CDR1 and CDR2 (germline): SGHVS, FNYEAQ. The CDR3 sequence: CASSFHNTEAFF. CDR3 nucleotides: TGTGCCAGCAGCTTCCATAACACTGAAGCTTTCTTT.

This clonotype was detected a few times. The rearrangement uses TRBV4-2 and TRBJ1-1, with D tentatively TRBD1 (5 bases). The V end was cut by 0 bases, the J end by 7 bases, with 9 bases between. CDR3 length equals 13 residues. The germline V gene has CDR1 LGHNA and CDR2 YNFKEQ. CDR3 DNA: TGTGCCAGCAGCCAAGATCAGGGTATTGAAGCTTTCTTT. Its protein product is CASSQDQGIEAFF.

The gene calls are TRBV2 and TRBJ2-7; D ambiguous. The germline V gene encodes CDR1 SNHLY and CDR2 FYNNEI. The CDR3 is made up of 15 amino acids. The V end lost 6 bases, the J end lost 6 bases, and 21 bases lay between the germline ends. CDR3 in amino acids: CASRPGPHEEGEQYF. The CDR3 nucleotides are TGTGCCAGCAGACCCGGGCCCCATGAGGAAGGCGAGCAGTACTTC. Full variable domain (outside the CDR3, taken from reference TRBV2 and TRBJ2-7): EPEVTQTPSHQVTQMGQEVILRCVPISNHLYFYWYRQILGQKVEFLVSFYNNEISEKSEIFDDQFSVERPDGSNFTLKIRSTKLEDSAMYFCASRPGPHEEGEQYFGPGTRLTVT.

This chain joins TRBV10-3 and TRBJ1-1; 8 nucleotides align to TRBD1. Germline V gene data show CDR1 as ENHRY and CDR2 as SYGVKD. V shed 6 bases, J shed 4 bases, and the junction held 7 bases outside the gene matches. This CDR3 has 14 amino acids. The CDR3 DNA reads as TGTGCCATCAGGAGACAGGGGTTGGGCACTGAAGCTTTCTTT. Its translation: CAIRRQGLGTEAFF.

The chain recombines TRBV9 with TRBJ2-2; TRBD2 agrees at 9 bases. The V gene end was trimmed by 4 bases and the J gene end by 13 bases; junction bases not matched to a gene: 14. The V gene's germline CDR1 is SGDLS and CDR2 YYNGEE. The CDR3 runs to 15 residues. The CDR3 here is CASSPHLAGVFVLFF. Here the CDR3 DNA reads TGTGCCAGCAGCCCGCATTTAGCGGGGGTCTTCGTGCTGTTTTTT.

In this sample, this clonotype turned up a few times. V is TRBV6-6 and J is TRBJ2-5, with 11 bases aligning to TRBD1. The CDR3 totals 17 residues. V was pared by 4 bases and J by 1 base, with 8 bases of the junction left unmatched. Per germline, CDR1 MNHNY and CDR2 SVGAGI (reference sequence). Written as DNA, the CDR3 is TGTGCCAGCAGTTTCCCGGACAGGGGGCTATCCCAAGAGACCCAGTACTTC. Protein product: CASSFPDRGLSQETQYF.

The rearrangement joins TRBV5-1 to TRBJ2-7; TRBD2 aligns across 9 bases. The CDR3 is 15 amino acids. Germline V gene lookup returns CDR1 SGHRS and CDR2 YFSETQ. V was pared by 4 bases and J by 3 bases, with 8 bases of the junction left unmatched. CDR3 sequence reads: CASSVTSGAGYEQYF. The DNA of the CDR3 is TGCGCCAGCAGCGTGACTAGCGGTGCGGGCTACGAGCAGTACTTC.

In its sample, this clonotype was seen a few times. This chain joins TRBV6-6 and TRBJ2-5, with TRBD2 as a possible D gene (5 bases). The germline V gene has CDR1 MNHNY and CDR2 SVGAGI (reference sequence). V was trimmed by 6 bases and J by 2 bases, leaving 7 bases between them. The CDR3 covers 12 residues. This chain's CDR3 is CASRRDQETQYF. CDR3 coding DNA: TGTGCCAGCAGGAGGGATCAAGAGACCCAGTACTTC.

The table lists this clonotype with a few counts. The chain combines TRBV7-6 with TRBJ2-1, with D hard to call. CDR3 length equals 15 residues. V dropped 5 bases and J dropped 0 bases, with 11 bases sitting between them. The germline V gene encodes CDR1 SGHVS and CDR2 FNYEAQ. CDR3 in DNA: TGTGCCAGCAGCGCCGGGCCCAACTCCTACAATGAGCAGTTCTTC. Translated: CASSAGPNSYNEQFF.

A few counts support this clonotype. This chain uses TRBV6-1 with TRBJ1-5; D is undetermined. Germline assignment: CDR1 MNHNS and CDR2 SASEGT. V shed 3 bases and J shed 3 bases, with 6 bases lying between them. CDR3 length: 13 amino acids. CDR3 protein: CASSDNTNQPQHF. The CDR3 DNA sequence: TGTGCCAGCAGTGATAACACCAATCAGCCCCAGCATTTT.

This clonotype has only a few counts. The V and J genes are TRBV7-9 and TRBJ2-2; 8 nucleotides line up with TRBD1. J gave up 4 bases and V 3 bases, and 4 bases lay outside the gene matches. The germline CDR1 and CDR2 sequences are SEHNR and FQNEAQ (reference sequence). The CDR3 has 15 amino acids. The CDR3 coding sequence is TGTGCCAGCAGCTTTCGACAGGGGAGCACCGGGGAGCTGTTTTTT. It specifies CASSFRQGSTGELFF.

This clonotype has ten or more counts. V gene TRBV20-1 combines with J gene TRBJ2-3; possible D gene TRBD1, 6 bases. CDR3 length: 15 residues. Germline loops: CDR1 DFQATT, CDR2 SNEGSKA (reference sequence). V lost 3 bases and J lost 1, with 14 bases in between. DNA for the CDR3: TGCAGTGCTAGCTCGAGGGCAGGGGGCACAGATACGCAGTATTTT. Translating gives CSASSRAGGTDTQYF.

CDR3 amino acids: CASSDSRNTEAFF. The CDR3 region has the DNA TGTGCCAGCAGCGATAGTCGGAACACTGAAGCTTTCTTT. The V call is TRBV12-3 or TRBV12-4, the J call TRBJ1-1; D not certain. With 6 bases removed from V and 1 base from J, the gap between germline ends came to 9 bases. The CDR3 contains 13 residues.

A few counts support this clonotype. The rearrangement joins TRBV7-2 to TRBJ1-5; D not resolved. CDR3 length: 13 residues. Deletions cut 1 base from V and 5 bases from J, with 6 bases between. Germline-derived CDR1 and CDR2 are SGHTA and FQGNSA. CDR3 protein: CASSLVQDQPQHF. CDR3 in DNA: TGTGCCAGCAGCTTAGTCCAGGATCAGCCCCAGCATTTT.

J is TRBJ2-7 and V is TRBV30, with 10 positions matching TRBD1. Germline loops: CDR1 GTSNPN, CDR2 SVGIG (reference sequence). The trim removed 2 bases at V and 2 bases at J, leaving 6 bases unmatched. The CDR3 is 15 amino acids. CDR3 nucleotide sequence: TGTGCCTGGAGTAAAACGGGACAGGGGACCTACGAGCAGTACTTC. It is translated as CAWSKTGQGTYEQYF.

This clonotype was seen more than once but under ten times. The chain joins TRBV29-1 to TRBJ2-1; 9 nucleotides align to TRBD2. This CDR3 contains 16 residues. Trimming took 2 bases from V and 8 from J; bases not matched to a gene: 13. Per germline, CDR1 SQVTM and CDR2 ANQGSEA. DNA for the CDR3: TGCAGCGTTGAATGGGAGCTAGCGGGATCGGAGGATGAGCAGTTCTTC. Translation gives CSVEWELAGSEDEQFF.

The chain has TRBV20-1 and TRBJ1-4; the D is unclear. Germline lookup yields CDR1 DFQATT and CDR2 SNEGSKA (reference sequence). The CDR3 consists of 14 residues. Deletions cut 1 base from V and 0 bases from J, with 6 bases between. CDR3 residues: CSARVQPTNEKLFF. In DNA form, the CDR3 reads TGCAGTGCTAGAGTGCAGCCAACTAATGAAAAACTGTTTTTT.

This clonotype was seen ten or more times. The CDR3 reads CARARIQGLRNEQFF. CDR3 in DNA: TGTGCCAGGGCTCGGATTCAGGGGTTGAGAAATGAGCAGTTCTTC. V and J are TRBV2 and TRBJ2-1, with D possibly being TRBD1 (6 bases). The CDR3 spans 15 residues. The ends were cut back, 9 bases at V and 7 bases at J, with 22 bases in the middle. The V gene's germline CDR1 is SNHLY and CDR2 FYNNEI.